Shown below are 2 T cell receptor beta chains from a single sample sequenced in a study of tumor-infiltrating lymphocytes in localized non-small cell lung cancer (dated by TCRdb to the early 2020s). The receptor library was made with the immunoSEQ multiplex PCR assay. TCRdb limited this immuneACCESS table to in-frame rearrangements with V and J called. A share of clones is missing; checked studies link under half to unresolved V genes, and the rest is unexplained. This sample gives about 13,000 clones in total; approximately 85% of them show up just once. The ten largest clones take up roughly an eighth of the sample. Sequenced: lung tumor tissue. All receptors come from a human donor with non-small cell lung cancer.

V usage is TRBV5-4 and J usage is TRBJ2-2, with D unresolved. Germline V gene lookup returns CDR1 SGHNT and CDR2 YYREEE (reference sequence). Trimming stripped 1 base from V and 4 bases from J, with 2 bases between. The CDR3 loop spans 12 amino acids. DNA for the CDR3: TGTGCCAGCAGCTTGCCCACCGGGGAGCTGTTTTTT. As protein: CASSLPTGELFF.

This clone appeared a few times. This rearrangement joins TRBV10-3 to TRBJ2-2; D may correspond to TRBD1 or TRBD2 (5 bases each). V was trimmed by 3 bases and J by 11 bases, leaving 13 bases between them. Germline CDR1 is ENHRY and CDR2 is SYGVKD. The CDR3 covers 13 residues. The CDR3 sequence: CAISEGTMGELFF. Written as DNA, the CDR3 is TGTGCCATCAGTGAAGGGACGATGGGTGAGCTGTTTTTT.